This TCR beta chain was recorded in a study of multiple sclerosis patients with progressive multifocal leukoencephalopathy. Method: immunoSEQ multiplex PCR; TCRdb's copy keeps in-frame clones and lacks some. The table lists about 30,000 clones, 75% to 90% of them singletons. Time point reported: time of PML onset. Prior interferon beta treatment was universal, and the PML patients were all female. T3 blood samples were collected at the time of PML onset. CDR3 length: 17 residues. Germline values: CDR1 SGHVS, CDR2 FNYEAQ. The trim removed 0 bases at V and 5 bases at J, leaving 9 bases unmatched. The receptor was derived from a woman aged 25 to 39 with progressive multifocal leukoencephalopathy. The chain couples TRBV7-6 to TRBJ1-2; 10 nucleotides align to TRBD1. The specimen comprised PBMCs, sampled from a patient treated with natalizumab. The CDR3 region is CASSLASRGGQGYGYTF. The CDR3 nucleotides read TGTGCCAGCAGCTTAGCGAGTCGCGGGGGACAGGGGTATGGCTACACCTTC.